This passage covers 27 T cell receptor beta chains from one sample sequenced in a study of identical twins. TCRdb re-called the 5' RACE reads through MiXCR, storing one row per CDR3 protein. The data contain around 1.7 million distinct CDR3 sequences, less than 35% of them seen just once; the ten biggest clones take up around 0.3%. The sequenced sample was cord blood. The source of these receptors is a newborn girl in good health.

The chain carries TRBV2 and TRBJ1-6; tentative D call: TRBD1 (6 bases). From germline, CDR1 is SNHLY and CDR2 FYNNEI. Trimming took 7 bases from V and 7 from J, leaving 14 bases between them. The CDR3 is 14 residues long. As DNA, the CDR3 is TGTGCCAGCATGGGACAAGCGGGAAATTCACCCCTCCACTTT. It codes for CASMGQAGNSPLHF.

This clonotype was picked up a small number of times. The V gene is TRBV7-9, the J gene TRBJ2-7; TRBD1 or TRBD2 may be the D gene (5 bases each). Trimming cost V 8 bases and J 1 base, with 18 bases left between them. The germline gives CDR1 SEHNR, CDR2 FQNEAQ (reference sequence). This CDR3 has 15 residues. Written as DNA, the CDR3 is TGTGCCAGCCGCGGTCCGGGGCCATCTTCCTACGAGCAGTACTTC. It encodes CASRGPGPSSYEQYF.

The table lists this clonotype with a few counts. The J gene is TRBJ1-2, the V gene TRBV12-3 or TRBV12-4, with D maybe TRBD1 (6 bases). The CDR3 spans 16 residues. Trimming shortened V by 5 bases and J by 2 bases, and 18 bases separated the two germline ends. The CDR3 sequence is CASSPRGTGGNYGYTF. The CDR3 bases are TGTGCCAGCAGTCCTAGGGGGACCGGGGGGAACTATGGCTACACCTTC.

This clonotype was detected only a few times. The genes are TRBV10-3 and TRBJ2-1; tentatively, D is TRBD1 or TRBD2 (5 bases each). From germline, CDR1 is ENHRY and CDR2 SYGVKD. The CDR3 spans 16 residues. V was shortened by 3 bases and J by 5 bases, with 17 bases between the two germline ends. The CDR3 here is CAISEVGPIVHNEQFF. Here the CDR3 DNA reads TGTGCCATCAGTGAAGTGGGACCCATTGTCCACAATGAGCAGTTCTTC.

This clonotype has only a few counts. CDR3 bases: TGCAGTGCTCCGGCTAGCGGGAGGGATACGCAGTATTTT. As protein: CSAPASGRDTQYF. The rearrangement joins TRBV20-1 to TRBJ2-3; 11 positions match TRBD2. V lost 5 bases, J lost 6 bases, and 4 bases stayed unmatched. The CDR3 is 13 amino acids. CDR1 is DFQATT and CDR2 is SNEGSKA in the germline V gene (reference sequence).

The chain has TRBV21-1 and TRBJ1-5; the table assigns TRBD1, which was not confirmed against the DNA. TRBV21-1 has pseudogene status. This CDR3 spans 15 amino acids. CDR3 sequence reads: CASSHRVVGNQPQHF. As DNA, the CDR3 is TGTGCCAGCTCGCACAGGGTGGTAGGCAATCAGCCCCAGCATTTT.

This sequence joins TRBV20-1 and TRBJ2-3, with 13 bases matching TRBD2. V was pared by 5 bases and J by 2 bases, with 4 bases of the junction left unmatched. CDR3 size: 15 residues. Per germline, CDR1 DFQATT and CDR2 SNEGSKA (reference sequence). The CDR3 loop reads CSAYTSGRATDTQYF. The CDR3 nucleotides are TGCAGTGCTTATACTAGCGGGAGGGCCACAGATACGCAGTATTTT.

In this sample, this clonotype turned up a few times. This chain uses TRBV12-5 with TRBJ2-7; either TRBD1 or TRBD2 may supply D (5 bases each). Germline V lookup: CDR1 LGHNT, CDR2 FRNRAP. CDR3 length: 16 amino acids. V was trimmed by 5 bases and J by 2 bases, leaving 19 bases between them. CDR3 DNA sequence: TGTGCTAGTGGTCTACGACCCGGGACCCCTACCTACGAGCAGTACTTC. It codes for CASGLRPGTPTYEQYF.

V is TRBV18 and J is TRBJ1-4; D might be TRBD1 (5 bases). The CDR3 runs to 13 residues. The germline gives CDR1 KGHSH, CDR2 LQKENI. Here the CDR3 reads CALRQFPDEKLFF. CDR3 nucleotides: TGTGCACTAAGACAGTTCCCTGATGAAAAACTGTTTTTT.

This clonotype was seen once. The J gene is TRBJ1-5, the V gene TRBV4-2; D may be TRBD1 (6 bases). Trimming removed 2 bases from V and 3 bases from J, with 20 bases in between. Germline CDR1 is LGHNA and CDR2 is YNFKEQ. CDR3 length: 18 residues. The CDR3 nucleotides are TGTGCCAGCAGCCAATCCGTGCCTATTACAGGGTACAATCAGCCCCAGCATTTT. Its protein is CASSQSVPITGYNQPQHF.

This clonotype has a handful of counts. This sequence joins TRBV5-1 and TRBJ2-1; D unresolved. The CDR3 consists of 15 residues. The germline V gene encodes CDR1 SGHRS and CDR2 YFSETQ. V was trimmed by 4 bases and J by 1 base, leaving 12 bases between them. DNA for the CDR3: TGCGCCAGCAGCGCCTCGCGAGCTTCCTACAATGAGCAGTTCTTC. Amino acid sequence: CASSASRASYNEQFF.

This chain uses TRBV6-5 with TRBJ2-2; D may be TRBD2 (6 bases). V was pared by 0 bases and J by 7 bases, with 12 bases between. The germline gives CDR1 MNHEY, CDR2 SVGAGI. The CDR3 totals 15 residues. The CDR3 coding sequence is TGTGCCAGCAGTTACTCCTGGGAGGTGGACGGGGAGCTGTTTTTT. Its protein is CASSYSWEVDGELFF.

CDR3 amino acids: CSVATVGPHNEQYF. The CDR3 bases are TGCAGCGTAGCCACGGTCGGCCCCCACAATGAGCAGTACTTC. V and J are TRBV29-1 and TRBJ2-5; D not certain. Trimming left V 6 bases short and J 11 bases short, with 25 bases between. The CDR3 is made up of 14 amino acids. Germline CDR1 and CDR2: SQVTM and ANQGSEA. The variable domain in full, completed from reference TRBV29-1 and TRBJ2-5, reads SAVISQKPSRDICQRGTSLTIQCQVDSQVTMMFWYRQQPGQSLTLIATANQGSEATYESGFVIDKFPISRPNLTFSTLTVSNMSPEDSSIYLCSVATVGPHNEQYFGPGTRLLVL.

V and J are TRBV5-5 and TRBJ2-7; tentatively, D is TRBD1 (6 bases). In germline, CDR1 is SGHKS, CDR2 YYEKEE (reference sequence). CDR3 length: 14 amino acids. Trimming took 2 bases from V and 2 from J, leaving 11 bases between them. This CDR3 is CASSFEPGAYEQYF. As DNA, the CDR3 is TGTGCCAGCAGCTTTGAACCAGGGGCCTACGAGCAGTACTTC.

V and J are TRBV18 and TRBJ2-5; D is possibly TRBD1 (5 bases). From germline, CDR1 is KGHSH and CDR2 LQKENI. Trimming left V 3 bases short and J 0 bases short, with 11 bases between. The CDR3 has 15 amino acids. The CDR3 protein is CASSPQTAYQETQYF. The CDR3, as DNA: TGTGCCAGCTCACCGCAGACAGCATACCAAGAGACCCAGTACTTC.

V usage is TRBV5-1 and J usage is TRBJ2-7; D not certain. The germline gives CDR1 SGHRS, CDR2 YFSETQ. The ends were cut back, 0 bases at V and 7 bases at J, with 11 bases in the middle. The CDR3 length is 13 residues. The CDR3 DNA reads TGCGCCAGCAGCTTGGCTACATACAATGAGCAGTACTTC. Protein sequence: CASSLATYNEQYF.

This clonotype has just a few counts. The chain carries TRBV20-1 and TRBJ2-1; the D gene is possibly TRBD2 (6 bases). In germline, CDR1 is DFQATT, CDR2 SNEGSKA (reference sequence). V was trimmed by 5 bases and J by 10 bases, leaving 15 bases between them. This CDR3 region has 12 residues. The CDR3 DNA reads as TGCAGTGCTGCCCGACTAGGAGCCGAGCAGTTCTTC. Protein product: CSAARLGAEQFF.

This clonotype was recorded a few times. The rearrangement uses TRBV12-3 or TRBV12-4 and TRBJ1-2, with 9 bases lining up with TRBD1. The CDR3 is 17 amino acids. V was clipped by 0 bases and J by 8 bases; unmatched bases: 13. The chain's CDR3 is CASSLASGDREKGGYTF. In DNA, the CDR3 is TGTGCCAGCAGTTTAGCGAGCGGGGACAGGGAGAAAGGGGGCTACACCTTC.

This chain uses TRBV13 with TRBJ1-1; 8 nucleotides agree with TRBD1. V dropped 7 bases and J dropped 1; count of bases not matched to a gene: 8. CDR1 PRHDT and CDR2 FYEKMQ come from the germline V gene (reference sequence). CDR3 length: 15 amino acids. In DNA, the CDR3 is TGTGCCAGCAACCTTATGGACAGGGCGAACACTGAAGCTTTCTTT. The encoded protein is CASNLMDRANTEAFF.

In this sample, this clonotype turned up a few times. The chain uses TRBV5-1 and TRBJ2-3; D unclear. V lost 2 bases and J 2 bases, leaving 9 bases between the germline ends. The length of the CDR3 is 14 residues. The germline gives CDR1 SGHRS, CDR2 YFSETQ. CDR3 loop: CASSFRSATDTQYF. CDR3 DNA: TGCGCCAGCAGCTTCAGGAGCGCCACAGATACGCAGTATTTT.

This clonotype showed up just a few times. The rearrangement uses TRBV4-1 and TRBJ2-1; D ambiguous. The CDR3 spans 12 residues. V was trimmed by 3 bases and J by 8 bases, leaving 8 bases between them. Germline V CDR1 and CDR2: MGHRA, YSYEKL. The CDR3 sequence: CASSQRRDEQFF. The CDR3 DNA follows: TGCGCCAGCAGCCAGCGTAGGGATGAGCAGTTCTTC.

This clonotype was detected a few times. The rearrangement uses TRBV27 and TRBJ2-7; D is ambiguous. Per germline, CDR1 MNHEY and CDR2 SMNVEV (reference sequence). V was pared by 3 bases and J by 3 bases, with 12 bases between. The CDR3 totals 14 residues. CDR3 DNA: TGTGCCAGCAGTTTGACTGGAGCAATCTACGAGCAGTACTTC. Translated: CASSLTGAIYEQYF.

The chain has TRBV3-1 and TRBJ1-3; D unresolved. The germline V gene has CDR1 LGHDT and CDR2 YNNKEL (reference sequence). V gave up 4 bases and J gave up 3 bases, with 7 bases separating them. The CDR3 runs to 13 residues. CDR3 sequence (DNA): TGTGCCAGCAGCCCATCGCTTGGAAACACCATATATTTT. Its protein is CASSPSLGNTIYF.

This clonotype has only a few counts. The rearrangement uses TRBV12-3 or TRBV12-4 and TRBJ2-1; D not certain. CDR3 length: 14 amino acids. V was trimmed by 6 bases and J by 3 bases, leaving 12 bases between them. CDR3: CASSPERFYNEQFF. In nucleotides, the CDR3 is TGTGCCAGCAGCCCGGAACGATTCTACAATGAGCAGTTCTTC.

This chain joins TRBV4-2 and TRBJ2-7; possible D gene TRBD2, 6 bases. The germline V and J ends were trimmed by 5 bases and 2 bases, with 10 bases remaining between them. CDR1 and CDR2 from the germline V gene are LGHNA and YNFKEQ. The CDR3 totals 13 residues. The CDR3 DNA reads TGTGCCAGCAGCGCCCGACTAGCCTACGAGCAGTACTTC. This translates into CASSARLAYEQYF.

The chain employs TRBV5-1 and TRBJ1-2; D perhaps matches TRBD1 (6 bases). Germline V gene lookup returns CDR1 SGHRS and CDR2 YFSETQ. The CDR3 spans 16 residues. V lost 0 bases to trimming and J lost 4 bases, with 16 bases between them. Here the CDR3 DNA reads TGCGCCAGCAGCTTGGAGGGCTACAGGGTGAGCTATGGCTACACCTTC. It translates to CASSLEGYRVSYGYTF.

The J gene is TRBJ2-5, the V gene TRBV28, with D maybe TRBD2 (5 bases). The CDR3 has 16 residues. The V end was cut by 3 bases, the J end by 11 bases, with 25 bases between. CDR1 MDHEN and CDR2 SYDVKM come from the germline V gene. The CDR3 spells CASSFLDGGSYNEQYF. In nucleotides, the CDR3 is TGTGCCAGCAGTTTTCTAGATGGAGGCTCCTACAATGAGCAGTACTTC.